These 15 T cell receptor beta chains came from one sample sequenced in a study of T-cell memory formation after mild COVID-19 (dated by TCRdb to the early 2020s). The library was generated by 5' RACE. TCRdb names Illumina NovaSeq 6000 as the instrument used. The public reads were quality trimmed at Q25 with fastp and then assembled into clones with MiXCR by TCRdb, keeping productive beta chains. Each CDR3 protein gets just one entry, which takes the most common genes and DNA from the rows behind it. The table for this sample lists about 360,000 distinct CDR3 sequences; approximately 15% of them were counted only once. The top ten hold around 22% of the sample. Sequenced sample: PBMCs or a T cell subset sorted from them (not recorded which). These receptors were taken from a man between 18 and 35 years old who had mild COVID-19 (a few samples of this study predate the infection). The sample titles of this study are shuffled in the database, so cell type and time point are left out; the donor was told from shared clones.

This chain uses TRBV6-1 with TRBJ1-1, with a weak D call TRBD1 (5 bases). V lost 2 bases to trimming and J lost 0 bases, with 19 bases between them. Germline V lookup: CDR1 MNHNS, CDR2 SASEGT. The CDR3 sequence is 18 residues long. CDR3 sequence (DNA): TGTGCCAGCAGTGAATGGTTGTGGGGGGAAGACGTGAACACTGAAGCTTTCTTT. Translation gives CASSEWLWGEDVNTEAFF.

This clonotype turned up a few times. V gene TRBV20-1 combines with J gene TRBJ2-3, with a possible D match to TRBD2 (5 bases). This CDR3 is built from 12 residues. Trimming left V 5 bases short and J 6 bases short, with 12 bases between. The V gene's germline CDR1 is DFQATT and CDR2 SNEGSKA (reference sequence). CDR3 in DNA: TGCAGTGCTGGTCGTTTAGCGGATACGCAGTATTTT. It is translated as CSAGRLADTQYF.

The chain employs TRBV5-1 and TRBJ2-2; TRBD2 matches at 7 bases. CDR3 length: 15 residues. Trimming removed 4 bases from V and 4 bases from J; junction bases left unmatched: 7. Germline CDR1 SGHRS, CDR2 YFSETQ. CDR3 sequence reads: CASSGPGLPTGELFF. In DNA form, the CDR3 reads TGCGCCAGCAGCGGACCGGGACTACCCACCGGGGAGCTGTTTTTT.

The V call is TRBV25-1, the J call TRBJ1-5; no clear D. V was clipped by 9 bases and J by 3 bases, with 6 bases between them. This CDR3 region has 11 residues. Germline V CDR1 and CDR2: MGHDK, SYGVNS. CDR3 sequence (DNA): TGTGCCAGTTTTCCCAATCAGCCCCAGCATTTT. As protein: CASFPNQPQHF.

This clonotype was detected many times. V gene TRBV5-1 combines with J gene TRBJ2-1, with 9 positions matching TRBD1. V lost 4 bases and J lost 4; bases outside the gene matches: 3. This CDR3 spans 14 amino acids. CDR1 SGHRS and CDR2 YFSETQ come from the germline V gene. CDR3 in DNA: TGCGCCAGCAGCCAAGGGACAGGGTACAATGAGCAGTTCTTC. It yields the protein CASSQGTGYNEQFF.

This clonotype has just a few counts. CDR3 DNA: TGTGCCAGCAGCCACGTCGAGCGGGTCGACAATGAGCAGTTCTTC. Its translation: CASSHVERVDNEQFF. This chain links TRBV7-8 with TRBJ2-1; a weak D match, TRBD2 (6 bases). Germline-derived CDR1 and CDR2 are SGHVS and FQNEAQ. This CDR3 contains 15 residues. Trimming stripped 5 bases from V and 5 bases from J, with 16 bases between.

This clonotype turned up a few times. The chain couples TRBV4-1 to TRBJ2-3; 15 bases agree with TRBD2. The CDR3 length is 16 residues. Losses at the gene ends were 4 bases for V and 4 bases for J; bases not matched to a gene: 3. The germline V gene has CDR1 MGHRA and CDR2 YSYEKL. CDR3 sequence (DNA): TGCGCCAGCAGCCGAGGGACTAGCGGGGGGCCAGATACGCAGTATTTT. Translating gives CASSRGTSGGPDTQYF.

This clonotype was found a few times. The CDR3 DNA follows: TGTGCCAGCAGTTACAGGGGGCAAAGCGGTTCACCCCTCCACTTT. Its translation is CASSYRGQSGSPLHF. The chain joins TRBV6-6 to TRBJ1-6, with 7 bases that match TRBD1. The CDR3 sequence is 15 residues long. The V and J ends lost 2 bases and 9 bases, in that order; junction bases with no gene match: 7. Germline lookup yields CDR1 MNHNY and CDR2 SVGAGI (reference sequence).

The genes are TRBV12-3 or TRBV12-4 and TRBJ1-6; 8 bases are shared with TRBD1. With V trimmed by 6 bases and J by 2 bases, 15 bases remained unmatched. This CDR3 spans 19 amino acids. The CDR3 protein is CASSPPTGAYFPYNSPLHF. CDR3 in DNA: TGTGCCAGCAGCCCACCGACAGGGGCTTACTTCCCCTATAATTCACCCCTCCACTTT.

This clonotype was observed a handful of times. J is TRBJ1-2 and V is TRBV28; the match to TRBD1 covers 8 bases. The CDR3 runs to 14 residues. Per the germline V gene, CDR1 is MDHEN and CDR2 is SYDVKM. After removal of 8 bases from V and 2 bases from J, the junction contained 7 bases not matched to a gene. In DNA, the CDR3 is TGTGCCAGCGGGGCGGCAGGGGGCAACTATGGCTACACCTTC. Translated: CASGAAGGNYGYTF.

This clonotype was seen a few times. A much larger clone sits a single nucleotide away, making a read error possible. CDR3 sequence reads: CASSHGQGNTEAFF. The DNA for the CDR3 is TGTGCCAGCAGCCACGGACAGGGGAACACTGAAGCTTTCTTT. The chain is built from TRBV7-3 and TRBJ1-1, with TRBD1 matching over 8 bases. Per the germline V gene, CDR1 is SGHTA and CDR2 is FQGTGA. The J segment lost 1 base and the V segment lost 5 bases, leaving 3 bases of the junction unmatched. The CDR3 totals 14 residues.

The chain combines TRBV25-1 with TRBJ2-7; 8 bases fit TRBD1. With 3 bases clipped from V and 3 bases from J, the junction kept 7 bases outside the gene matches. Per germline, CDR1 MGHDK and CDR2 SYGVNS. The CDR3 consists of 15 residues. The CDR3 reads CASSDPRTGCYEQYF. The CDR3 DNA reads TGTGCCAGCAGTGACCCAAGGACAGGGTGCTACGAGCAGTACTTC.

This clonotype turned up a few times. This chain links TRBV4-3 with TRBJ2-1; TRBD2 aligns across 7 bases. The V segment lost 1 base and the J segment 0 bases; nucleotides outside the gene matches: 0. The CDR3 is 15 residues long. Germline CDR1 reads LGHNA; CDR2 reads YSLEER. CDR3 nucleotide sequence: TGCGCCAGCAGCCAAGGGGACTACTCCTACAATGAGCAGTTCTTC. Translating it yields CASSQGDYSYNEQFF.

The rearrangement uses TRBV7-9 and TRBJ1-2; 7 nucleotides line up with TRBD1. The CDR3 spans 14 residues. Germline assignment: CDR1 SEHNR and CDR2 FQNEAQ (reference sequence). The V and J ends lost 5 bases and 5 bases, in that order; junction bases with no gene match: 8. The CDR3 sequence is CASSRSTGTYGYTF. For the CDR3, the DNA is TGTGCCAGCAGCCGCTCGACAGGGACATATGGCTACACCTTC.

V is TRBV3-1 and J is TRBJ2-5; tentatively, D is TRBD1 or TRBD2 (5 bases each). Between the trimmed V and J ends, which lost 7 bases and 4 bases, there was a span of 13 bases. This CDR3 spans 13 amino acids. Germline V CDR1 and CDR2: LGHDT, YNNKEL (reference sequence). CDR3 amino acids: CASTEVGVETQYF. Written as DNA, the CDR3 is TGTGCCAGCACCGAGGTGGGGGTAGAGACCCAGTACTTC.